The next 22 T cell receptor beta chains were all read from a single sample in a study of vaccination and CD4 T cells after COVID-19. Noted treatment: approximately nine-day PBMC culture with coronavirus spike peptide pools or control peptides (ViraFEST assay). The Oncomine TCR Beta short-read assay was applied to DNA of cultured CD4+ T cells. TCRdb re-called the PCR reads with MiXCR, one entry per CDR3 protein. The table records more than 25,000 distinct CDR3 sequences, approximately 62% of them present only once. No antigens are known for them. Sequencing was performed on CD4+ T cells from blood, cultured in vitro, taken after SARS-CoV-2 vaccination. The receptors come from a human donor who received a COVID-19 vaccine.

The chain links TRBV12-5 to TRBJ1-5; D gene ambiguous. Trimming stripped 1 base from V and 1 base from J, with 11 bases between. CDR1 is LGHNT, CDR2 FRNRAP, per germline. The CDR3 is 16 residues long. The CDR3 DNA follows: TGTGCTAGTGGTTTGGGGGCCACCCGGAGCAATCAGCCCCAGCATTTT. This sequence encodes CASGLGATRSNQPQHF.

This clonotype was observed a few times. The V gene is TRBV2, the J gene TRBJ1-6; weak D call: TRBD1 (5 bases). CDR1 SNHLY and CDR2 FYNNEI come from the germline V gene. Trimming took 5 bases from V and 7 from J, leaving 9 bases between them. CDR3 size: 13 residues. In DNA, the CDR3 is TGTGCCAGCAGTAGGGGAGACAATTCACCCCTCCACTTT. Translation gives CASSRGDNSPLHF.

The DNA for the CDR3 is TGCAGTGCTAAGGACAATGGTCGTGAAGCTTTCTTT. Residues: CSAKDNGREAFF. The chain carries TRBV20-1 and TRBJ1-1; possibly TRBD1 for D (5 bases). Looked up from germline, CDR1 is DFQATT and CDR2 is SNEGSKA (reference sequence). The CDR3 has 12 residues. Between the trimmed V and J ends, which lost 4 bases and 7 bases, there was a span of 13 bases.

This clonotype was counted between two and nine times. The rearrangement uses TRBV19 and TRBJ1-2, with 10 bases that match TRBD1. The ends lost 8 bases at V and 6 bases at J; junction bases unmatched: 18. The CDR3 runs to 17 residues. Germline lookup yields CDR1 LNHDA and CDR2 SQIVND (reference sequence). The CDR3 is CASGPSGQGFIIDGYTF. In DNA form, the CDR3 reads TGTGCCAGTGGACCCTCGGGACAGGGGTTTATTATAGATGGCTACACCTTC.

The V call is TRBV12-3 or TRBV12-4, the J call TRBJ1-2; possible D gene TRBD1, 5 bases. CDR3 length: 12 amino acids. V gave up 5 bases and J gave up 2 bases, with 6 bases separating them. The DNA for the CDR3 is TGTGCCAGCAGTGGGACCAACTATGGCTACACCTTC. Protein product: CASSGTNYGYTF.

The gene calls are TRBV19 and TRBJ1-1; 12 bases map to TRBD1. J lost 4 bases, V lost 3 bases, and 6 bases had no gene match. Germline assignment: CDR1 LNHDA and CDR2 SQIVND (reference sequence). This CDR3 comprises 16 residues. CDR3 nucleotides: TGTGCCAGTAGTATTTCATCGGGACAGGGGGCCACTGAAGCTTTCTTT. It is translated as CASSISSGQGATEAFF.

The chain is built from TRBV11-3 and TRBJ1-2; 7 bases agree with TRBD1. The CDR3 sequence is 14 residues long. The trim removed 4 bases at V and 2 bases at J, leaving 4 bases unmatched. Germline lookup yields CDR1 SGHNT and CDR2 YENEEA. Written as DNA, the CDR3 is TGTGCCAGCAGCTCAGGGGGACCGAACTATGGCTACACCTTC. Its protein is CASSSGGPNYGYTF.

The chain uses TRBV6-1 and TRBJ1-4; weak D call: TRBD1 (5 bases). The CDR3 consists of 18 residues. Germline loops: CDR1 MNHNS, CDR2 SASEGT. Trimming removed 6 bases at V and 6 bases at J, with 26 bases between. CDR3 residues: CASSHHRQGQHHDEKLFF. The CDR3 DNA reads as TGTGCCAGCAGCCATCATCGCCAGGGCCAGCACCATGATGAAAAACTGTTTTTT.

This clonotype came up a few times. The chain joins TRBV7-3 to TRBJ2-5; D call uncertain. The germline V and J ends were trimmed by 5 bases and 1 base, with 14 bases remaining between them. The CDR3 has 15 amino acids. CDR1 and CDR2 from the germline V gene are SGHTA and FQGTGA. The CDR3 DNA is TGTGCCAGCAGCCCTTCAACCGGACCCCAAGAGACCCAGTACTTC. This sequence encodes CASSPSTGPQETQYF.

The gene calls are TRBV2 and TRBJ1-6, with D hard to call. The V end lost 3 bases, the J end lost 6 bases, and 12 bases lay between the germline ends. Germline assignment: CDR1 SNHLY and CDR2 FYNNEI. The CDR3 covers 15 residues. CDR3 DNA: TGTGCCAGCAGTGAGAGACGGCCCAGTAATTCACCCCTCCACTTT. Protein product: CASSERRPSNSPLHF.

This clonotype was seen a single time. V and J are TRBV2 and TRBJ2-3; D possibly corresponds to TRBD2 (6 bases). The CDR3 length is 15 residues. V lost 3 bases and J 0 bases, leaving 10 bases between the germline ends. Germline values: CDR1 SNHLY, CDR2 FYNNEI. This CDR3 is CASSENSGSTDTQYF. The CDR3 region has the DNA TGTGCCAGCAGTGAGAATAGCGGTAGCACAGATACGCAGTATTTT.

This clonotype has a handful of counts. The gene calls are TRBV6-5 and TRBJ2-3; 10 nucleotides agree with TRBD2. The CDR3 has 16 residues. The V gene's germline CDR1 is MNHEY and CDR2 SVGAGI. J was trimmed by 3 bases and V by 0 bases; bases with no gene match: 3. CDR3 DNA: TGTGCCAGCAGTTACTCTACTAGCGGGGAGACAGATACGCAGTATTTT. This sequence encodes CASSYSTSGETDTQYF.

The gene calls are TRBV6-5 and TRBJ2-7; 7 nucleotides align to TRBD1. In germline, CDR1 is MNHEY, CDR2 SVGAGI. This CDR3 contains 17 residues. Trimming removed 2 bases from V and 4 bases from J; junction bases left unmatched: 14. The CDR3 nucleotides read TGTGCCAGCAGTTACATCGGACTCAGACAGGGCTTTTACGAGCAGTACTTC. Translating it yields CASSYIGLRQGFYEQYF.

The chain carries TRBV9 and TRBJ2-5; 7 bases match TRBD1. This CDR3 contains 13 residues. CDR1 is SGDLS and CDR2 is YYNGEE in the germline V gene. V was clipped by 0 bases and J by 7 bases; unmatched bases: 3. CDR3 DNA sequence: TGTGCCAGCAGCGTAGAGGCAGGGGGGACCCAGTACTTC. Translating it yields CASSVEAGGTQYF.

V usage is TRBV6-1 and J usage is TRBJ2-7, with unresolved D. Per germline, CDR1 MNHNS and CDR2 SASEGT. V shed 5 bases and J shed 11 bases, with 13 bases lying between them. The CDR3 totals 11 residues. The DNA of the CDR3 is TGTGCCAGCAGTCTCCAGAACTATGAGTACTTC. This translates into CASSLQNYEYF.

The gene calls are TRBV19 and TRBJ2-1; 9 bases map to TRBD1. This CDR3 region has 17 residues. V lost 5 bases, J lost 6 bases, and 14 bases stayed unmatched. Germline V CDR1 and CDR2: LNHDA, SQIVND (reference sequence). Here the CDR3 reads CASSFGPGQGVVNEQFF. CDR3 nucleotide sequence: TGTGCCAGTAGTTTCGGCCCGGGACAGGGTGTAGTCAATGAGCAGTTCTTC. Based on the CDR3 plus reference TRBV19 and TRBJ2-1, the full variable domain is DGGITQSPKYLFRKEGQNVTLSCEQNLNHDAMYWYRQDPGQGLRLIYYSQIVNDFQKGDIAEGYSVSREKKESFPLTVTSAQKNPTAFYLCASSFGPGQGVVNEQFFGPGTRLTVL.

V and J are TRBV20-1 and TRBJ2-7; D possibly corresponds to TRBD2 (6 bases). Germline CDR1 DFQATT, CDR2 SNEGSKA (reference sequence). CDR3 length equals 14 residues. V was cut by 3 bases and J by 2 bases, with 14 bases left in between. CDR3 DNA: TGCAGTGCTAGCATGCCGGGACTGACCTACGAGCAGTACTTC. Protein: CSASMPGLTYEQYF.

The rearrangement joins TRBV20-1 to TRBJ2-1, with 8 bases fitting TRBD2. CDR3 length: 18 amino acids. V lost 0 bases to trimming and J lost 2 bases; unmatched junction nucleotides: 12. Germline V gene sequence: CDR1 DFQATT, CDR2 SNEGSKA (reference sequence). The CDR3 DNA reads TGCAGTGCTAGAGACGTCCAGGGTATTAGCGGGGCCTACAATGAGCAGTTCTTC. It is translated as CSARDVQGISGAYNEQFF.

The DNA for the CDR3 is TGCAGTGCTAGTCTAGGGGATACGCAGTATTTT. The encoded protein is CSASLGDTQYF. V and J are TRBV20-1 and TRBJ2-3; no definite D call. Between the trimmed V and J ends, which lost 3 bases and 6 bases, there was a span of 7 bases. Germline V CDR1 and CDR2: DFQATT, SNEGSKA (reference sequence). This CDR3 is built from 11 residues.

J is TRBJ1-5 and V is TRBV27, with TRBD1 matching 7 bases. This CDR3 spans 16 amino acids. The trim removed 5 bases at V and 5 bases at J, leaving 12 bases unmatched. Germline CDR1 reads MNHEY; CDR2 reads SMNVEV (reference sequence). The CDR3 here is CASSPLFDRDHQPQHF. Written as DNA, the CDR3 is TGTGCCAGCAGTCCCCTTTTCGACAGGGATCATCAGCCCCAGCATTTT.

This chain connects TRBV6-1 to TRBJ2-5; 9 positions match TRBD1. Germline V gene lookup returns CDR1 MNHNS and CDR2 SASEGT. V dropped 8 bases and J dropped 4; count of bases not matched to a gene: 5. There are 13 residues in the CDR3. The DNA of the CDR3 is TGTGCCAGCTGTACAGGGGGCCCAGAGACCCAGTACTTC. Residues: CASCTGGPETQYF.

V is TRBV30 and J is TRBJ1-5; a possible D gene is TRBD1 (5 bases). V shed 1 base and J shed 7 bases, with 29 bases lying between them. The CDR3 is 19 amino acids. Per the germline V gene, CDR1 is GTSNPN and CDR2 is SVGIG (reference sequence). CDR3 coding DNA: TGTGCCTGGAGTGCCTCCCAGGGAGCTAGGGGCAGGTCTGGCCAGCCCCAGCATTTT. Translating it yields CAWSASQGARGRSGQPQHF. Together with reference TRBV30 and TRBJ1-5, the CDR3 gives the full variable domain: SQTIHQWPATLVQPVGSPLSLECTVEGTSNPNLYWYRQAAGRGLQLLFYSVGIGQISSEVPQNLSASRPQDRQFILSSKKLLLSDSGFYLCAWSASQGARGRSGQPQHFGDGTRLSIL.